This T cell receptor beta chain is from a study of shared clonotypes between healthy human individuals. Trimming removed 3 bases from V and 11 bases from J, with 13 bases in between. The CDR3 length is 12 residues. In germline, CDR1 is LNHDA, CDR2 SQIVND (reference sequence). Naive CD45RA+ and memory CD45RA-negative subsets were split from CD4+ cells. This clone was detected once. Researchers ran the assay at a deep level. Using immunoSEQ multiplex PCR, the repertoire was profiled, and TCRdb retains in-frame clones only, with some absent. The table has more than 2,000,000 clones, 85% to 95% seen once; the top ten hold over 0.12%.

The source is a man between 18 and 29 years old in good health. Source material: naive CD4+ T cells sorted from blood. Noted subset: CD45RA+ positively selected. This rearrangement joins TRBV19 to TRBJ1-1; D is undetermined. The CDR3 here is CASSIRPTEAFF. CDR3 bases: TGTGCCAGTAGTATCCGACCAACGGAGGCTTTCTTT.